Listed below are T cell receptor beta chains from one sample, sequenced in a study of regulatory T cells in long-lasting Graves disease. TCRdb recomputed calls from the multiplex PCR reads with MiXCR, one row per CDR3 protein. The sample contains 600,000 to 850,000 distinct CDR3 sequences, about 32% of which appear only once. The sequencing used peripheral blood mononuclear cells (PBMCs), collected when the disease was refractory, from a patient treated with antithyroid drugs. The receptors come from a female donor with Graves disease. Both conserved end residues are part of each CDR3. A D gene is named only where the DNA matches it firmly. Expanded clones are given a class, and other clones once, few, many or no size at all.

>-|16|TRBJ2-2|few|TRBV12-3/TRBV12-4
TGTGCCAGCACTACTTACCGAGGGTTGAACACCGGGGAGCTGTTTTTT
CASTTYRGLNTGELFF
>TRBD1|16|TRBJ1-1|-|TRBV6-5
TGTGCCAGCAGTTACAGGACAGGGGCTGGGAACACTGAAGCTTTCTTT
CASSYRTGAGNTEAFF
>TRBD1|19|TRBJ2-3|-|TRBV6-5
TGTGCCAGCAGTTACAGGGGCGGGACAGGGGGCTTAAGCACAGATACGCAGTATTTT
CASSYRGGTGGLSTDTQYF
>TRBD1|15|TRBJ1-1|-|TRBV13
TGTGCCAGCAGACAAGGGACAGGGGTTCAAACTGAAGCTTTCTTT
CASRQGTGVQTEAFF
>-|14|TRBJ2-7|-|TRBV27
TGTGCCAGCAGAATGGGACGGGACTTTCCCGAGCAGTACTTC
CASRMGRDFPEQYF
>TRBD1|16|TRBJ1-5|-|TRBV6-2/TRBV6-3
TGTGCCAGCAGTACACGGCCGGGGACAGGGAATCAGCCCCAGCATTTT
CASSTRPGTGNQPQHF
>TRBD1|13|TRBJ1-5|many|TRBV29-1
TGCAGCGTTCGGGACAGGGACAATCAGCCCCAGCATTTT
CSVRDRDNQPQHF
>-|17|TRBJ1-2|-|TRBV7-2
TGTGCCAGCAGCCGACGGGTCCTCACTGGGCAGGACTATGGCTACACCTTC
CASSRRVLTGQDYGYTF
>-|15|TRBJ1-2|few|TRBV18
TGTGCCAGCTCACCACCAGTGGCGGCTAACTATGGCTACACCTTC
CASSPPVAANYGYTF
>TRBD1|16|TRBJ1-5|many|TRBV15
TGTGCCACCAGCAGGTCCAACAGGGGACAATATCAGCCCCAGCATTTT
CATSRSNRGQYQPQHF
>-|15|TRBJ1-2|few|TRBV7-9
TGTGCCAGCAGCTTAGATCGGACATTTGGCTATGGCTACACCTTC
CASSLDRTFGYGYTF
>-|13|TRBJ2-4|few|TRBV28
TGTGCCAGCAGTCCCTTTCGTATAAACATTCAGTACTTC
CASSPFRINIQYF
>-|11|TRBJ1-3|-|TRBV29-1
TGCAGCGTAGGGGACGGAAACACCATATATTTT
CSVGDGNTIYF
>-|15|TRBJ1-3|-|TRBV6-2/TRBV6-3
TGTGCCAGCAGTGTCGCAGGGGCCTCTGGAAACACCATATATTTT
CASSVAGASGNTIYF
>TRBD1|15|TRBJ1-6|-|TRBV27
TGTGCCAGCAGTTTATCAAGGACAGGGGGCACACCCCTCCACTTT
CASSLSRTGGTPLHF
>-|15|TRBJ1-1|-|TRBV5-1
TGCGCCAGCAGCCCCGAGGCGGGGGTGGGGCCTGAAGCTTTCTTT
CASSPEAGVGPEAFF
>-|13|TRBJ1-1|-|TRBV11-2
TGTGCCAGCAGCATCAGGTTGAACACTGAAGCTTTCTTT
CASSIRLNTEAFF
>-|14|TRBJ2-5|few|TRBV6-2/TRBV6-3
TGTGCCAGCAGTTATTCCGGGAATGGGAAGACCCAGTACTTC
CASSYSGNGKTQYF
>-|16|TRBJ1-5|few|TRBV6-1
TGTGCCAGCAGCCAAATGGTAGCTGGCGGCAATCAGCCCCAGCATTTT
CASSQMVAGGNQPQHF
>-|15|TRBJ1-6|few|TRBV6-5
TGTGCCAGCAGTTACGCACCACTAGGGGAGTCACCCCTCCACTTT
CASSYAPLGESPLHF
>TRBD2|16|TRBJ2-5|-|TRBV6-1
TGTGCCAGCAGTGAAACTCGTCTAGCGGGAGGGGGGACCCAGTACTTC
CASSETRLAGGGTQYF
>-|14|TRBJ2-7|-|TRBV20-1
TGCAGTGCTAGGGGGTTGAACAGGGACTACGAGCAGTACTTC
CSARGLNRDYEQYF
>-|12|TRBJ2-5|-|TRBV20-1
TGCAGTACAGGGATAAGACAAGAGACCCAGTACTTC
CSTGIRQETQYF
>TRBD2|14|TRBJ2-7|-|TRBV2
TGTGCCAGCAGGGCCTCTAGCGGGACCTACGAGCAGTACTTC
CASRASSGTYEQYF
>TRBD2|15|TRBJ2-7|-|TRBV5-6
TGTGCCAGCAGCTTGGATTTAGCGGGAGTAAAGGAGCAGTACTTC
CASSLDLAGVKEQYF
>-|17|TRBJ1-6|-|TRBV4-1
TGCGCCAGCAGCCAAGTTTGGGGGACACCTCGCAATTCACCCCTCCACTTT
CASSQVWGTPRNSPLHF
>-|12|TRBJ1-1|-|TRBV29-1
TGCAGCGTTGATCATCAGGGCCCGGGCGCTTTCTTT
CSVDHQGPGAFF
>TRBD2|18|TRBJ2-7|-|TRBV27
TGTGCCAGCAGTTTAGTAGGACTAGCGGGAGAAGCCGGCTACGAGCAGTACTTC
CASSLVGLAGEAGYEQYF
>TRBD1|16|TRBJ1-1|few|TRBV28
TGTGCCAGCAGTTCCACCGGGACAGGGACGAACACTGAAGCTTTCTTT
CASSSTGTGTNTEAFF
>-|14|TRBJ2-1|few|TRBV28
-
CASSLTVAGGSGFF
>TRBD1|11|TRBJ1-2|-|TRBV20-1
TGCAGTGCTACAGGGGGCGGTGGCTACACCTTC
CSATGGGGYTF
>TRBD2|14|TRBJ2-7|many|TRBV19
TGTGCCAGTAGTAGAGCGGGAGCGGGGTACGAGCAGTACTTC
CASSRAGAGYEQYF
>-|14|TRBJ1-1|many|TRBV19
TGTGCCAGTAAGTATCAGTCCTGGGACACTGAAGCTTTCTTT
CASKYQSWDTEAFF
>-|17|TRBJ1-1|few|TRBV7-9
TGTGCCAGCAGCTTTGATTGGTCAGCCAACTGGAACACTGAAGCTTTCTTT
CASSFDWSANWNTEAFF
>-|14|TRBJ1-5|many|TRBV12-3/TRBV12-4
TGTGCCAGCAGTTCGACGGCTGTAGGTCAGCCCCAGCATTTT
CASSSTAVGQPQHF
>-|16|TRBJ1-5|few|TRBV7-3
TGTGCCAGCAGCTTATCTGGTCTGGGCGGAGATCAGCCCCAGCATTTT
CASSLSGLGGDQPQHF
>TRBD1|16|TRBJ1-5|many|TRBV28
TGTGCCAGCAGTTTAGTGGGACAGAATAGCAATCAGCCCCAGCATTTT
CASSLVGQNSNQPQHF
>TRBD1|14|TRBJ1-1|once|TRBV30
TGTGCCTGGCTGCCGGGACAGGGAGACACTGAAGCTTTCTTT
CAWLPGQGDTEAFF
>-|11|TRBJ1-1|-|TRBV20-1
TGCAGTGCTAGAGACCCCAGTGAAGCTTTCTTT
CSARDPSEAFF